This TCR beta chain was sequenced for a study of shared clonotypes between healthy human individuals. Study context: Three plates each covered CD4 naive and memory; CD8 naive two, CD8 memory one.

It was at deep level that the assay was run. Sequencing was performed with immunoSEQ multiplex PCR; in TCRdb, only in-frame clones are kept and a portion is missing. The sample contains 700,000 to 950,000 clones, 90% to 98% of which appear only once. Terminally differentiated effector memory CD45RA+ cells were left out of the naive CD8 fraction, which was CD45RO-negative and positively selected for CCR7. Trimming removed 2 bases from V and 7 bases from J; junction bases left unmatched: 9. The CDR3 contains 16 residues. Germline loops: CDR1 SGDLS, CDR2 YYNGEE. This clone was counted once. Its specificity is not known. Study-level points and caveats: There were few donors, and this limited the genetic and exposure-history diversity represented.

Sequences were obtained from naive CD8+ T cells sorted from blood. The sequence came from a man aged 25-45 years in good health. The chain has TRBV9 and TRBJ2-1; 10 bases line up with TRBD2. The CDR3: CASSVARLAGVNEQFF. The CDR3 DNA sequence: TGTGCCAGCAGCGTCGCAAGGCTAGCGGGAGTTAATGAGCAGTTCTTC.